The 31 T cell receptor beta chains presented below share a single source sample, sequenced in a study of glioma-infiltrating T cells. Using RNA template, CDR3s of TCR alpha and beta were amplified with iRepertoire arm-PCR. TCRdb reprocessed the multiplex PCR reads with MiXCR, giving one entry per CDR3 protein. Altogether around 140,000 distinct CDR3 sequences are present, roughly 43% being singletons, with the ten largest covering about 18%. The specimen was glioma tissue, nonneoplastic brain tissue, or PBMCs (not recorded which). The receptors stem from a human donor with low-grade glioma or glioblastoma, undergoing nonglioma brain surgery, or in good health (not recorded which).

The chain has TRBV12-3 or TRBV12-4 and TRBJ2-2; no clear D. The CDR3 contains 14 residues. V was shortened by 6 bases and J by 6 bases, with 14 bases between the two germline ends. The CDR3: CASSPVGFAGELFF. The CDR3 region has the DNA TGTGCCAGCAGCCCAGTGGGATTCGCCGGGGAGCTGTTTTTT.

The DNA of the CDR3 is TGTGCCAGCAGCCAATTTCGGGGGCCACCCTACAATGAGCAGTTCTTC. The encoded protein is CASSQFRGPPYNEQFF. The gene calls are TRBV6-2 or TRBV6-3 and TRBJ2-1; either TRBD1 or TRBD2 may fit D (6 bases each). Germline-derived CDR1 and CDR2 are MNHEY and SVGEGT. This CDR3 is built from 16 residues. V was shortened by 6 bases and J by 2 bases, with 17 bases between the two germline ends.

V usage is TRBV4-2 and J usage is TRBJ1-2; 9 bases agree with TRBD1. The CDR3 totals 15 residues. After removal of 2 bases from V and 2 bases from J, the junction contained 3 bases not matched to a gene. CDR1 is LGHNA and CDR2 is YNFKEQ in the germline V gene. Here the CDR3 reads CASSQRDRVNYGYTF. CDR3 DNA: TGTGCCAGCAGCCAACGGGACAGGGTGAACTATGGCTACACCTTC.

This clonotype has just a few counts. The chain recombines TRBV7-2 with TRBJ2-7, with TRBD1 as a possible D gene (6 bases). V was shortened by 5 bases and J by 3 bases, with 14 bases between the two germline ends. The CDR3 extends over 14 amino acids. CDR1 and CDR2 from the germline V gene are SGHTA and FQGNSA. CDR3 sequence (DNA): TGTGCCAGCAGCAGAAGGGACACTTTCTACGAGCAGTACTTC. It specifies CASSRRDTFYEQYF. Filled out from reference TRBV7-2 and TRBJ2-7, the complete variable domain reads GAGVSQSPSNKVTEKGKDVELRCDPISGHTALYWYRQSLGQGLEFLIYFQGNSAPDKSGLPSDRFSAERTGGSVSTLTIQRTQQEDSAVYLCASSRRDTFYEQYFGPGTRLTVT.

The rearrangement links TRBV27 to TRBJ2-2; 9 bases align to TRBD1. This CDR3 spans 14 amino acids. Germline values: CDR1 MNHEY, CDR2 SMNVEV (reference sequence). Trimming cost V 6 bases and J 6 bases; bases outside gene matches: 5. The DNA for the CDR3 is TGTGCCAGCAGCCGGGACAGGGTTGCCGGGGAGCTGTTTTTT. It specifies CASSRDRVAGELFF.

This clonotype was seen a few times. This sequence joins TRBV28 and TRBJ1-5; D gene uncertain. V lost 3 bases and J lost 4, with 4 bases in between. The CDR3 is 12 amino acids. Germline V gene lookup returns CDR1 MDHEN and CDR2 SYDVKM. CDR3 in DNA: TGTGCCAGCAGTTTGGTGAATCAGCCCCAGCATTTT. Translating it yields CASSLVNQPQHF.

This clonotype was recorded at least ten times. This chain links TRBV7-6 with TRBJ2-1; D gene unclear. This CDR3 has 11 amino acids. Trimming pared 5 bases from V and 4 bases from J, leaving 3 bases between. Germline assignment: CDR1 SGHVS and CDR2 FNYEAQ. The CDR3 reads CASSKYNEQFF. The CDR3 nucleotides are TGTGCCAGCAGCAAGTACAATGAGCAGTTCTTC.

About this clonotype itself: This could be a read error, since a much larger clone is one nucleotide away. The chain has TRBV7-2 and TRBJ2-3; no definite D call. Per the germline V gene, CDR1 is SGHTA and CDR2 is FQGNSA. The CDR3 runs to 12 residues. The CDR3 DNA reads as TGTGCCCGCAGCCGAACCACAGATACGCAGTATTTT. Protein product: CARSRTTDTQYF.

This clonotype was detected only a few times. V and J are TRBV18 and TRBJ2-1; 13 bases map to TRBD2. Trimming cost V 4 bases and J 4 bases; bases outside gene matches: 4. CDR1 and CDR2 from the germline V gene are KGHSH and LQKENI. The CDR3 has 16 amino acids. The CDR3 protein is CASSRTSGGVYNEQFF. CDR3 coding DNA: TGTGCCAGCTCACGGACTAGCGGGGGAGTTTACAATGAGCAGTTCTTC. Full variable domain (missing parts from reference TRBV18 and TRBJ2-1): NAGVMQNPRHLVRRRGQEARLRCSPMKGHSHVYWYRQLPEEGLKFMVYLQKENIIDESGMPKERFSAEFPKEGPSILRIQQVVRGDSAAYFCASSRTSGGVYNEQFFGPGTRLTVL.

The chain links TRBV7-9 to TRBJ1-1; 9 bases map to TRBD1. J lost 3 bases, V lost 2 bases, and 4 bases had no gene match. This CDR3 contains 15 residues. Per the germline V gene, CDR1 is SEHNR and CDR2 is FQNEAQ (reference sequence). CDR3 bases: TGTGCCAGCAGCTTATCGGGACAGGGTCACACTGAAGCTTTCTTT. Translated, it gives CASSLSGQGHTEAFF.

This chain connects TRBV7-3 to TRBJ1-1; 7 nucleotides agree with TRBD1. The junction had 8 bases not matched to a gene; V was cut back by 5 bases and J by 2 bases. CDR3 length equals 15 residues. Germline V gene lookup returns CDR1 SGHTA and CDR2 FQGTGA. In DNA, the CDR3 is TGTGCCAGCAGCCAAAGGACAGGAGTAAACACTGAAGCTTTCTTT. The encoded protein is CASSQRTGVNTEAFF.

About this clonotype itself: This may stem from a read error, because a much larger clone lies one nucleotide away. The chain uses TRBV6-1 and TRBJ1-3; D may be TRBD1 (5 bases). Germline V gene sequence: CDR1 MNHNS, CDR2 SASEGT. This CDR3 is 13 amino acids long. The CDR3, as DNA: TGTGCCAGCAGGAGGGGTCTCGGAAGCACCATATATTTT. Protein product: CASRRGLGSTIYF.

CDR3 region: CASTLDLNQPQHF. CDR3 nucleotides: TGTGCCAGCACCCTGGACCTCAATCAGCCCCAGCATTTT. The chain links TRBV28 to TRBJ1-5; D remains ambiguous. The V gene lost 7 bases and the J gene lost 3 bases, with 10 bases spanning the gap. The CDR3 runs to 13 residues. Germline V gives CDR1 MDHEN, CDR2 SYDVKM. Full variable domain (remainder filled in from reference TRBV28 and TRBJ1-5): DVKVTQSSRYLVKRTGEKVFLECVQDMDHENMFWYRQDPGLGLRLIYFSYDVKMKEKGDIPEGYSVSREKKERFSLILESASTNQTSMYLCASTLDLNQPQHFGDGTRLSIL.

The chain couples TRBV6-1 to TRBJ2-5, with TRBD1 identical over 9 bases. Germline V gene lookup returns CDR1 MNHNS and CDR2 SASEGT. The CDR3 has 17 residues. With V trimmed by 5 bases and J by 0 bases, 10 bases remained unmatched. CDR3 sequence: CASSWAGTGIDQETQYF. In DNA form, the CDR3 reads TGTGCCAGCAGTTGGGCCGGGACAGGGATCGACCAAGAGACCCAGTACTTC.

The V gene is TRBV12-3 or TRBV12-4, the J gene TRBJ2-1; no definite D call. Trimming left V 6 bases short and J 12 bases short, with 12 bases between. The CDR3 runs to 11 residues. The CDR3 region has the DNA TGTGCCAGCAGCCGCTCCCTGCGGCAGTTCTTC. As protein: CASSRSLRQFF.

There are a few counts of this clonotype. The chain carries TRBV20-1 and TRBJ1-2; D unclear. Germline CDR1 reads DFQATT; CDR2 reads SNEGSKA (reference sequence). The length of the CDR3 is 11 residues. V was cut by 0 bases and J by 6 bases, with 5 bases left in between. CDR3 coding DNA: TGCAGTGCTAGAGAAAGAGATGGCTACACCTTC. This codes for CSARERDGYTF.

The rearrangement links TRBV24-1 to TRBJ2-1; tentatively, D is TRBD2 (6 bases). This CDR3 comprises 15 residues. The V end lost 5 bases, the J end lost 1 base, and 11 bases lay between the germline ends. Germline V gives CDR1 KGHDR, CDR2 SFDVKD. The CDR3 protein is CATSALTSSYNEQFF. CDR3 DNA sequence: TGTGCCACCAGTGCCCTGACTAGTTCCTACAATGAGCAGTTCTTC.

The gene calls are TRBV6-6 and TRBJ1-6; no clear D. Trimming cost V 0 bases and J 9 bases, with 12 bases left between them. This CDR3 spans 15 amino acids. The germline V gene has CDR1 MNHNY and CDR2 SVGAGI (reference sequence). As DNA, the CDR3 is TGTGCCAGCAGTTACTCGACGGGTGTAGGTTCACCCCTCCACTTT. It codes for CASSYSTGVGSPLHF.

The V call is TRBV28, the J call TRBJ2-7; 9 positions match TRBD2. Germline-derived CDR1 and CDR2 are MDHEN and SYDVKM. The CDR3 is 15 amino acids. The V gene end was trimmed by 3 bases and the J gene end by 4 bases; junction bases not matched to a gene: 7. The CDR3 is CASSFHGSGSYEQYF. CDR3 nucleotide sequence: TGTGCCAGCAGTTTTCACGGTAGCGGGAGTTACGAGCAGTACTTC.

This clonotype was recorded a few times. The chain is built from TRBV7-2 and TRBJ2-3; tentative D call: TRBD2 (6 bases). CDR1 SGHTA and CDR2 FQGNSA come from the germline V gene. The V end was cut by 5 bases, the J end by 0 bases, with 12 bases between. The CDR3 runs 15 residues. The CDR3 DNA reads TGTGCCAGCAGCCTCGAAAGCGGGAGCACAGATACGCAGTATTTT. This codes for CASSLESGSTDTQYF.

The sample holds many counts of this clonotype. The CDR3 sequence is CASSPTQETQYF. CDR3 nucleotide sequence: TGTGCCAGCAGCCCAACCCAAGAGACCCAGTACTTC. J is TRBJ2-5 and V is TRBV14; D ambiguous. Germline CDR1 SGHDN, CDR2 FVKESK. Trimming took 4 bases from V and 1 from J, leaving 4 bases between them. CDR3 length: 12 residues.

The genes are TRBV20-1 and TRBJ1-1, with D possibly TRBD1 on 5 matching bases. The CDR3 length is 12 residues. V lost 6 bases, J lost 3 bases, and 11 bases lay in between. The germline V gene encodes CDR1 DFQATT and CDR2 SNEGSKA (reference sequence). This CDR3 reads CSAAWGDTEAFF. The CDR3, as DNA: TGCAGTGCCGCGTGGGGGGACACTGAAGCTTTCTTT.

J is TRBJ2-3 and V is TRBV4-1, with 8 bases lining up with TRBD2. Unmatched junction bases numbered 18, after V lost 1 base and J lost 6 bases. Per germline, CDR1 MGHRA and CDR2 YSYEKL. The CDR3 totals 19 residues. Here the CDR3 DNA reads TGCGCCAGCAGCCAAGGTGCGGGCCAGACGGGAGGGCCTTCGGATACGCAGTATTTT. It translates to CASSQGAGQTGGPSDTQYF.

The chain combines TRBV7-2 with TRBJ1-2; D call uncertain. This CDR3 region has 15 residues. Germline values: CDR1 SGHTA, CDR2 FQGNSA. Trimming took off 9 bases at V and 0 bases at J, with 17 bases between the two ends. CDR3 protein: CASRKRNEANYGYTF. CDR3 nucleotides: TGTGCCAGTCGAAAGCGGAACGAAGCTAACTATGGCTACACCTTC.

This clonotype came up a few times. The chain recombines TRBV7-9 with TRBJ2-3; 12 bases fit TRBD2. The junction had 5 bases not matched to a gene; V was cut back by 5 bases and J by 2 bases. This CDR3 is built from 16 residues. CDR1 is SEHNR and CDR2 is FQNEAQ in the germline V gene (reference sequence). The CDR3 DNA follows: TGTGCCAGCAGCCCGCGGACTAGCGGGGCCACAGATACGCAGTATTTT. Protein product: CASSPRTSGATDTQYF.

The rearrangement links TRBV20-1 to TRBJ1-2; tentatively, D is TRBD1 (6 bases). V was clipped by 5 bases and J by 8 bases, with 18 bases between them. Germline V gives CDR1 DFQATT, CDR2 SNEGSKA (reference sequence). This CDR3 comprises 13 residues. CDR3 loop: CSAPHPGAGGYTF. Here the CDR3 DNA reads TGCAGTGCTCCACATCCGGGGGCCGGGGGCTACACCTTC.

This clonotype was counted ten times or more. This chain connects TRBV6-1 to TRBJ2-7; 13 bases agree with TRBD2. Germline CDR1 and CDR2: MNHNS and SASEGT. V lost 6 bases, J lost 3 bases, and 2 bases stayed unmatched. This CDR3 is 14 amino acids long. CDR3 amino acids: CASSGTSGNYEQYF. DNA of the CDR3: TGTGCCAGCAGCGGGACTAGCGGGAACTACGAGCAGTACTTC.

The rearrangement links TRBV6-1 to TRBJ1-5; D is uncertain. V shed 6 bases and J shed 0 bases, with 12 bases lying between them. The CDR3 runs 15 residues. Germline CDR1 MNHNS, CDR2 SASEGT. The CDR3 nucleotides are TGTGCCAGCAGCCTCGGGCTCTATAGCAATCAGCCCCAGCATTTT. It codes for CASSLGLYSNQPQHF.

This clonotype was counted a few times. This chain uses TRBV3-1 with TRBJ2-7, with D perhaps matching TRBD1 (5 bases). The CDR3 spans 13 residues. Trimming took 3 bases from V and 3 from J, leaving 9 bases between them. CDR1 and CDR2 from the germline V gene are LGHDT and YNNKEL (reference sequence). This chain's CDR3 is CASSHQGSYEQYF. CDR3 bases: TGTGCCAGCAGCCACCAGGGTAGCTACGAGCAGTACTTC.

This clonotype has more than one count but fewer than ten. V is TRBV20-1 and J is TRBJ2-7; D unresolved. The V gene's germline CDR1 is DFQATT and CDR2 SNEGSKA (reference sequence). V lost 4 bases to trimming and J lost 3 bases, with 13 bases between them. The CDR3 spans 13 residues. The CDR3 spells CSANIRSFYEQYF. CDR3 bases: TGCAGTGCTAATATTCGGAGCTTCTACGAGCAGTACTTC.

This clonotype came up many times. The chain links TRBV27 to TRBJ2-1; D is uncertain. From germline, CDR1 is MNHEY and CDR2 SMNVEV (reference sequence). The CDR3 extends over 17 amino acids. Trimming pared 3 bases from V and 0 bases from J, leaving 15 bases between. In DNA, the CDR3 is TGTGCCAGCAGTTTGCAGCTGCCGAAGTACTCCTACAATGAGCAGTTCTTC. It specifies CASSLQLPKYSYNEQFF.